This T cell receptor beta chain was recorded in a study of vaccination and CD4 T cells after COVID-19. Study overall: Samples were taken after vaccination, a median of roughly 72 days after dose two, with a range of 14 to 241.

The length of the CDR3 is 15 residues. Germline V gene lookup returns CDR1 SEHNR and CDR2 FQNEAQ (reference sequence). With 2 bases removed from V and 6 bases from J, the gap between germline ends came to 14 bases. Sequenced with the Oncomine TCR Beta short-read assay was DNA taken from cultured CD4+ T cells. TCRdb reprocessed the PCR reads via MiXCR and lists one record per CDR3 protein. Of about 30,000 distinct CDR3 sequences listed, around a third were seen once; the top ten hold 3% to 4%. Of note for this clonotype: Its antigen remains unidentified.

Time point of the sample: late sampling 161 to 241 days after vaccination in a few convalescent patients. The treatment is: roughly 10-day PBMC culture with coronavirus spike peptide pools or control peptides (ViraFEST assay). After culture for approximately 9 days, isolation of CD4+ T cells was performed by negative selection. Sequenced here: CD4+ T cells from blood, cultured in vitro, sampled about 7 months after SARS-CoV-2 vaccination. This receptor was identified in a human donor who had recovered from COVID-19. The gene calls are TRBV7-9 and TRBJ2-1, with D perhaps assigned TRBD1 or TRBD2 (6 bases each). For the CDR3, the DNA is TGTGCCAGCAGCTTATTGTTAGGAGGGGGCAATGAGCAGTTCTTC. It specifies CASSLLLGGGNEQFF.